This T cell receptor (beta chain) was documented in a study of shared clonotypes between healthy human individuals (dated by TCRdb to about 2020). For context, the study as a whole: The cohort comprised a couple of women and three men aged 18 to 49 years. Leukapheresis yielded between about 0.8 and 9.5 billion PBMCs per donor. Per donor, three plates each were used for CD4 naive and CD4 memory, two for CD8 naive, and one for CD8 memory. To increase sequencing depth and limit assay-specific biases, different laboratories used diverse techniques to prepare libraries and sequence TCR repertoires. The study deeply sequenced blood TCR repertoires of five healthy adults to estimate repertoire size and the extent of clonotype sharing between individuals.

A word on this clone: Which antigen it targets is not known. Per-base quality was not reported, and no clone a single base away is much larger than it.

Results the study describes overall, beyond this receptor: Larger estimated clonotype richness was generally found for naive subsets than for memory subsets. Sharing across a few donors was observed for approximately 5% of naive CD4, over 3% of naive CD8, 2.3% of memory CD4, and over 0.3% of memory CD8 clonotypes. Sampling was restricted to blood, and TCR repertoires in tissues likely differ from the TCR repertoires found in blood. Compared with non-shared clonotypes, clonotypes shared by all four sorted-subset donors had higher generation probabilities. Rarefaction of sorted-subset datasets indicated incomplete sequencing despite the large sequencing depth. The small number of donors limited the genetic and exposure-history diversity represented. Pairwise subsampling led to the expectation that sequencing depth would affect the degree of clonotype sharing among donors.

Using the deep immunoSEQ assay, TCR CDR3 regions were amplified from genomic DNA by multiplex PCR. Extracted genomic DNA from each cell subset was spread evenly across all wells of several immunoSEQ 96-well plates, with each plate serving as a replicate. For sorted subsets, approximately 210 ng of genomic DNA, equivalent to 30,000 or so T cell genomes, went into each replicate PCR. Purified libraries were quantified with a Qubit 3.0 fluorometer, sized on a Bioanalyzer 2100, and re-quantified with the KAPA Library Quantification kit. A separate single-read 150-cycle Illumina NextSeq 550 flow cell was used to sequence each immunoSEQ 96-well plate. The study's own analysis went as follows. Because the immunoSEQ output held only junctional sequences and lacked quality scores, the filtering could not match the filtering applied to full-length reads. To assign V/J genes and CDR3, sequences were annotated using PyIR, a Python wrapper for IgBLAST v1.9, with IMGT germline references. Reads with weak V/J assignments (E-value above 1e-6), missing CDR3, stop codons, out-of-frame junctions, or ambiguous translated residues were removed. A V3J clonotype was defined by an identical inferred V gene, J gene, and CDR3 amino acid sequence. The percentage overlap between two repertoires was calculated by dividing the number of shared unique clonotypes by the size of the smaller repertoire. Three approaches were used to assess repertoire richness: RTK rarefaction, the Chao1 estimator, and Recon v2.1 estimates of unobserved clonotypes. Generation probabilities for all TCRbeta clonotypes obtained by the gDNA method from several donors were computed using OLGA. The table comes from immuneACCESS by way of TCRdb, which keeps in-frame sequences with V and J called. Part of the clones is missing from these tables; in studies checked, under half for an unresolved V gene and the rest for unknown reasons. The D gene and trimming were derived from the DNA, and the V and J assignments and clone size from that table. The sample table contains over a million clones; only one count was recorded for 98% of them. The biggest ten clones account for about 0.35% of the sample.

The CDR3, cysteine through phenylalanine, is 16 amino acids long. CDR3 DNA only is kept here, 48 bases in frame from base 1. The donors were healthy, HIV-negative adults who had no recently reported acute infections or vaccinations. Only Caucasian adults living in Nashville, Tennessee, USA were represented among the donors. CD4+ T cells were enriched by magnetic negative selection, after which naive cells were positively selected on CD45RA and the negative fraction was taken as the memory subset. Blood was obtained by leukapheresis, after which PBMCs were separated by Ficoll-Histopaque density gradient centrifugation and cryopreserved in liquid nitrogen vapor phase. Purity and quantity of every magnetically sorted T cell population were checked by analytical flow cytometry. Each sorted fraction had its genomic DNA isolated and then quantified by UV absorbance on a Nanodrop 2000c.

The chain links TRBV21-1 with TRBJ1-1; the listed D gene, TRBD1, was not tested against the DNA. TRBV21-1 has pseudogene status. The source of this sequence is a young man in good health. The sequencing sample was made of naive CD4+ T cells sorted from blood. This specimen's cell subset or site label, interpreted: CD45RA+ positively selected. The CDR3 reads CASSSNSGHLNTEAFF. The bases read TGTGCCAGCAGCTCCAACTCGGGACATTTGAACACTGAAGCTTTCTTT.